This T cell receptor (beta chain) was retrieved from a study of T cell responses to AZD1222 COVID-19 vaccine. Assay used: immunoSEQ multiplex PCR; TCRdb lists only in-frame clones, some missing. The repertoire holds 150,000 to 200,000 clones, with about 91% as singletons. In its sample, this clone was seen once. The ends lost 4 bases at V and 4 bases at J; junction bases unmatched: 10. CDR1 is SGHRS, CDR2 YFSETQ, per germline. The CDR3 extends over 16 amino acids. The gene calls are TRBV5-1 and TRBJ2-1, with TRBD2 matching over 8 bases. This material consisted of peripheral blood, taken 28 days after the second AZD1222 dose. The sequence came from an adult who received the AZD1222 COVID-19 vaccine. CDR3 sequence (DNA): TGCGCCAGCAGCGACTTAGCGGGGCGACAATACAATGAGCAGTTCTTC. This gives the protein CASSDLAGRQYNEQFF.